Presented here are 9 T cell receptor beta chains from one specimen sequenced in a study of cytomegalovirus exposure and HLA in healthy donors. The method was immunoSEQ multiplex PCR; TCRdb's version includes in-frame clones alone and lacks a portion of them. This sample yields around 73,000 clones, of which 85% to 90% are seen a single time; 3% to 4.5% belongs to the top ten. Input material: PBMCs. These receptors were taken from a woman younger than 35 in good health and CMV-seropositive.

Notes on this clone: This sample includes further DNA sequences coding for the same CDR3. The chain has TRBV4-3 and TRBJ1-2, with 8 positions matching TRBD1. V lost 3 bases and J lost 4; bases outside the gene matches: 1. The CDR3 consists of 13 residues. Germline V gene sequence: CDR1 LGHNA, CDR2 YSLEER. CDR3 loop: CASSQTGVYGYTF. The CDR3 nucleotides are TGCGCCAGCAGCCAGACAGGGGTCTATGGCTACACCTTC.

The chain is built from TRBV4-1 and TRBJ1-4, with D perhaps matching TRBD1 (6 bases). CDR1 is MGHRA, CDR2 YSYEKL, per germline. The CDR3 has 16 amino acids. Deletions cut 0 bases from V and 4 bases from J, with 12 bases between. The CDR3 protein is CASSQDRGGRNEKLFF. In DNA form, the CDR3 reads TGCGCCAGCAGCCAAGATCGCGGGGGGCGTAATGAAAAACTGTTTTTT.

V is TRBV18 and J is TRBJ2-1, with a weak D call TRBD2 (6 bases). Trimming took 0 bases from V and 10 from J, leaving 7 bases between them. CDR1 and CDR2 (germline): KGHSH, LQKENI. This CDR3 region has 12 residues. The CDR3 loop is CASSPPAGEQFF. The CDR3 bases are TGTGCCAGCTCACCACCGGCGGGGGAGCAGTTCTTC.

CDR3 residues: CAWSAAGQSTQYF. The CDR3 region has the DNA TGTGCCTGGAGTGCCGCCGGACAGTCCACCCAGTACTTC. The rearrangement joins TRBV30 to TRBJ2-7; D may be TRBD1 (6 bases). Trimming left V 1 base short and J 10 bases short, with 17 bases between. The CDR3 has 13 residues. Germline CDR1 is GTSNPN and CDR2 is SVGIG (reference sequence).

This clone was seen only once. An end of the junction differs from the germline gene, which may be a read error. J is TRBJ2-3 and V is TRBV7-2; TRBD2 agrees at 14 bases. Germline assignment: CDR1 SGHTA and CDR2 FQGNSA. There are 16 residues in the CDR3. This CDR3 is CASSLGLAGGPSRWNF. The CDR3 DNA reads TGTGCCAGCAGCTTAGGACTAGCGGGAGGGCCCTCGAGATGGAATTTT.

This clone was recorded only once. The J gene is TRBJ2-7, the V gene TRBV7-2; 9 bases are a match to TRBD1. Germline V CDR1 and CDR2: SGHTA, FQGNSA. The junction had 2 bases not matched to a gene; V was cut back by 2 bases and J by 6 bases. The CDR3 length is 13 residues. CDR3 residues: CASSLTGGGEQYF. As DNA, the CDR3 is TGTGCCAGCAGCTTAACAGGGGGCGGCGAGCAGTACTTC.

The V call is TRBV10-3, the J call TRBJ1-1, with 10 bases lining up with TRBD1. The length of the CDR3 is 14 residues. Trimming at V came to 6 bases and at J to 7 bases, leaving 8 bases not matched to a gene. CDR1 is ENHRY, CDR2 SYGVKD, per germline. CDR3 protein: CAIRGGQGSGEAFF. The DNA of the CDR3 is TGTGCCATCAGGGGGGGACAGGGGAGTGGTGAAGCTTTCTTT.

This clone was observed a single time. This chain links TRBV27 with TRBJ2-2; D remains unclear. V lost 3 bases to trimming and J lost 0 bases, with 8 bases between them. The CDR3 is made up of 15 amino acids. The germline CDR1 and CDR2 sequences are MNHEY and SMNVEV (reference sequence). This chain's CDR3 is CASSFIWPNTGELFF. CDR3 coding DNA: TGTGCCAGCAGTTTTATTTGGCCGAACACCGGGGAGCTGTTTTTT.

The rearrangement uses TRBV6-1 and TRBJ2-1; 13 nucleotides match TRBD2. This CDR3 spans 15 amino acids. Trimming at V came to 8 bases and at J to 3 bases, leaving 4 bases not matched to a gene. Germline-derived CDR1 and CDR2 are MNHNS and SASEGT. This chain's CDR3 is CASGGTSGDYNEQFF. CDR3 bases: TGTGCCAGCGGAGGGACTAGCGGGGACTACAATGAGCAGTTCTTC.